The following is a T cell receptor beta chain sequence with its context. Using immunoSEQ multiplex PCR, the repertoire was profiled, and TCRdb retains in-frame clones only, with some absent. The table records some 14,000 clones, around 77% of them present only once. This entry comes from a study of sequential checkpoint blockade in melanoma. About the study: After both sequences, patients received maintenance nivolumab.

V lost 4 bases and J 1 base, leaving 7 bases between the germline ends. The CDR3 length is 13 residues. The germline CDR1 and CDR2 sequences are MNHEY and SMNVEV (reference sequence). Treatment: randomized to nivolumab then ipilimumab (arm A) or the reverse (arm B). This receptor was taken from a human patient with melanoma. Some clones in this sample may be carry-over from other donors' samples. This sequence joins TRBV27 and TRBJ1-1, with D tentatively TRBD1 (5 bases). Sequenced material: CD8+ T cells sorted from blood (inferred from file names), taken from a patient given nivolumab and ipilimumab in sequence. CDR3 sequence: CASSSGGNTEAFF. The CDR3 nucleotides read TGTGCCAGCAGTTCCGGGGGGAACACTGAAGCTTTCTTT.